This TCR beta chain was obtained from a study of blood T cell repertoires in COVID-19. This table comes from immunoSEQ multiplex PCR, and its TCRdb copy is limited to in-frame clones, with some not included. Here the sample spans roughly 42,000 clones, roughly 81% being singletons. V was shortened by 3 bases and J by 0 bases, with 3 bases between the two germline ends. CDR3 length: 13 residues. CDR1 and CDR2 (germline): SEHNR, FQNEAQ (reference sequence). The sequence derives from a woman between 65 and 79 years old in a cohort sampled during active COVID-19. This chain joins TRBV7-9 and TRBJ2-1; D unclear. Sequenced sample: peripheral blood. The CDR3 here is CASSFSSYNEQFF. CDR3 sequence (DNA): TGTGCCAGCAGCTTTAGCTCCTACAATGAGCAGTTCTTC.